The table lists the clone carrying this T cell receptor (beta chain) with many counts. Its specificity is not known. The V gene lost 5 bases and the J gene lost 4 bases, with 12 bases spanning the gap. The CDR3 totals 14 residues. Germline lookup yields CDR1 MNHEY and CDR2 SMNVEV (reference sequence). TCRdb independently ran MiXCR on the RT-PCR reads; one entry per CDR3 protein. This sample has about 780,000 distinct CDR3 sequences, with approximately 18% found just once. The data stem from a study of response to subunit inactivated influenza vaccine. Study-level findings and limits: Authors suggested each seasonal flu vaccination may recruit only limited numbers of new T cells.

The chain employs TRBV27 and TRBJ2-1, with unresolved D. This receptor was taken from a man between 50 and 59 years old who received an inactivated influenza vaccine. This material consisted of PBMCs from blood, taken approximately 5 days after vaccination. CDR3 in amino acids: CASSRAGPYNEQFF. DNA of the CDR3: TGTGCCAGCAGTCGCGCAGGACCTTACAATGAGCAGTTCTTC.